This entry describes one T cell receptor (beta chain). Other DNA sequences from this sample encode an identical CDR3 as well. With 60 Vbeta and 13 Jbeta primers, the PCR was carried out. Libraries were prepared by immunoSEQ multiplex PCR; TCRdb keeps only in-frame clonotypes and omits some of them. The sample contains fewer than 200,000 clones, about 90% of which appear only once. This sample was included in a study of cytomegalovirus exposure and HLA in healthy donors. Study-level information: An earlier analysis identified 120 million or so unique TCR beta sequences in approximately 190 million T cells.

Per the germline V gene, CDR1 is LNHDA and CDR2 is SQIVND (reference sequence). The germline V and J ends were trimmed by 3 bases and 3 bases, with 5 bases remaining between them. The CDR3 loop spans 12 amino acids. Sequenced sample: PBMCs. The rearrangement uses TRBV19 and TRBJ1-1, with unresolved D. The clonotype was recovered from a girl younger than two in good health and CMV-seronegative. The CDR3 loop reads CASSIRDTEAFF. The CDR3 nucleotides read TGTGCCAGTAGTATCCGTGACACTGAAGCTTTCTTT.